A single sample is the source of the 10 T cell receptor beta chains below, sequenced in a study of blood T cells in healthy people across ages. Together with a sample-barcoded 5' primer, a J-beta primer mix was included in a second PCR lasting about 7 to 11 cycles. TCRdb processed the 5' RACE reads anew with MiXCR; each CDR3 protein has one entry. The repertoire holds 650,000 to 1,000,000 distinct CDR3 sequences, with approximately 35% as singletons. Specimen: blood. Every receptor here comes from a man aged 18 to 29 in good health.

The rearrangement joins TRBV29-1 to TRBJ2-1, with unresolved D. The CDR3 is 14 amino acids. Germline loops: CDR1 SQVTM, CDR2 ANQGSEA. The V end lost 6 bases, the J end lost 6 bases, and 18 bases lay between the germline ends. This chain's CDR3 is CSVDGREGLNEQFF. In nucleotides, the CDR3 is TGCAGCGTCGACGGTAGGGAAGGCCTCAATGAGCAGTTCTTC.

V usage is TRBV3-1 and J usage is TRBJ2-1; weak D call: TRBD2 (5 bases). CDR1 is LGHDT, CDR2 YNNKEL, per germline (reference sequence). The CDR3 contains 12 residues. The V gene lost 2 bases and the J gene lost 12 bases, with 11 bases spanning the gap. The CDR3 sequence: CASSQQPGTQFF. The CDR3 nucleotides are TGTGCCAGCAGCCAACAACCGGGAACGCAGTTCTTC.

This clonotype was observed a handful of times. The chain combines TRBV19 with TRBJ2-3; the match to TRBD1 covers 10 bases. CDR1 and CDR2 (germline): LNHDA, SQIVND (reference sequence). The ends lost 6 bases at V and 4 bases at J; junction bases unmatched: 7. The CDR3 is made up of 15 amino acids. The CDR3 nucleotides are TGTGCCAGTAGCCAGACAGGGGGCATCGCAGATACGCAGTATTTT. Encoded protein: CASSQTGGIADTQYF.

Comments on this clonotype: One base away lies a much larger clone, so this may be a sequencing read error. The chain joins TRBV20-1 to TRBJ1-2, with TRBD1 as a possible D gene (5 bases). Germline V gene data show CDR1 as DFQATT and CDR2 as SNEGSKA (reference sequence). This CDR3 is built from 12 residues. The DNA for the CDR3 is TGCAGTGCTAGTAGGGGAGGCTATGACTACACCTTC. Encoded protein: CSASRGGYDYTF.

CDR3 sequence: CASSPTGGGYEQYF. The CDR3 region has the DNA TGTGCCAGTAGCCCTACAGGGGGCGGCTACGAGCAGTACTTC. The rearrangement links TRBV19 to TRBJ2-7, with 9 bases lining up with TRBD1. Germline CDR1 LNHDA, CDR2 SQIVND (reference sequence). This CDR3 spans 14 amino acids. The V segment lost 6 bases and the J segment 3 bases; nucleotides outside the gene matches: 6.

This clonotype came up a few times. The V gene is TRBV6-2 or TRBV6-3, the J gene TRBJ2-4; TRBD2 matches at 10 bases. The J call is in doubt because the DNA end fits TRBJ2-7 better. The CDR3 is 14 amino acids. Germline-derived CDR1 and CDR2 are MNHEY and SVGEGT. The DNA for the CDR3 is TGTGCCAGCAGTCTTCCCGGGACTAGCGACGAGCAGTACTTC. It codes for CASSLPGTSDEQYF.

Here the CDR3 reads CASSVGVSGDRKNQPQHF. CDR3 sequence (DNA): TGTGCCAGCAGTGTAGGGGTTAGTGGAGACAGGAAAAATCAGCCCCAGCATTTT. The rearrangement links TRBV2 to TRBJ1-5; possibly TRBD1 for D (6 bases). The germline gives CDR1 SNHLY, CDR2 FYNNEI. V shed 4 bases and J shed 4 bases, with 23 bases lying between them. CDR3 length equals 18 residues.

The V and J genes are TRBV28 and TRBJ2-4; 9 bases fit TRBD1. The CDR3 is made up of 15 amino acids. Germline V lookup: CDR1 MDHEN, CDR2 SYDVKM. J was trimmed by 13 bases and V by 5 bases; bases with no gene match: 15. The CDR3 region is CASSPPGQGFNEQYF. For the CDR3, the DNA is TGTGCCAGCAGTCCCCCGGGACAGGGTTTCAATGAGCAGTACTTC.

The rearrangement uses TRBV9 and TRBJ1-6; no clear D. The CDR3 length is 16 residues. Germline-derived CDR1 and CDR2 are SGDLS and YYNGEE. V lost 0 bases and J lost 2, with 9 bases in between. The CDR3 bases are TGTGCCAGCAGCGTAGAGGGATCAGCCTATAATTCACCCCTCCACTTT. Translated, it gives CASSVEGSAYNSPLHF. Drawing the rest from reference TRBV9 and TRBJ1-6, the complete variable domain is DSGVTQTPKHLITATGQRVTLRCSPRSGDLSVYWYQQSLDQGLQFLIQYYNGEERAKGNILERFSAQQFPDLHSELNLSSLELGDSALYFCASSVEGSAYNSPLHFGNGTRLTVT.

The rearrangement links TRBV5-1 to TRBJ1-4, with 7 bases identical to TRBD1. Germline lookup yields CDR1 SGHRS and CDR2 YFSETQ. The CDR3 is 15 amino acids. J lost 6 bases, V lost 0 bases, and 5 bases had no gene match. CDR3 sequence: CASSLEGTDDEKLFF. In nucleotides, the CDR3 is TGCGCCAGCAGCTTGGAAGGGACAGACGATGAAAAACTGTTTTTT. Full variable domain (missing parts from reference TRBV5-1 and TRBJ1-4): KAGVTQTPRYLIKTRGQQVTLSCSPISGHRSVSWYQQTPGQGLQFLFEYFSETQRNKGNFPGRFSGRQFSNSRSEMNVSTLELGDSALYLCASSLEGTDDEKLFFGSGTQLSVL.